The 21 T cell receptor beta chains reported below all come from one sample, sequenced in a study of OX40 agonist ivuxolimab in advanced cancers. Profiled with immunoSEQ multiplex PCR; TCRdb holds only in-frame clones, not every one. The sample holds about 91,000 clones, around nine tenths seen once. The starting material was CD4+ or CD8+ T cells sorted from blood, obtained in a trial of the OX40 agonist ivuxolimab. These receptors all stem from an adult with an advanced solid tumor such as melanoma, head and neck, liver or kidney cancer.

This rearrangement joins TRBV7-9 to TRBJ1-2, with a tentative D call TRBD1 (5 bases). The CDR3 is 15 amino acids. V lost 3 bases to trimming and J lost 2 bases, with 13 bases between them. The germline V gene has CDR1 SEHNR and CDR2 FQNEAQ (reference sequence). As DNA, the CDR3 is TGTGCCAGCAGCTTCGGCAGGGCTGAGAACTATGGCTACACCTTC. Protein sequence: CASSFGRAENYGYTF.

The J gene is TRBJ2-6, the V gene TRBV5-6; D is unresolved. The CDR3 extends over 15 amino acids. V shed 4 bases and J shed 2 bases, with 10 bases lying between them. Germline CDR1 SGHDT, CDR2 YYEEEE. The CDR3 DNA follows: TGTGCCAGCAGCCCGCTGGGGACTGGGGCCAACGTCCTGACTTTC. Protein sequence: CASSPLGTGANVLTF.

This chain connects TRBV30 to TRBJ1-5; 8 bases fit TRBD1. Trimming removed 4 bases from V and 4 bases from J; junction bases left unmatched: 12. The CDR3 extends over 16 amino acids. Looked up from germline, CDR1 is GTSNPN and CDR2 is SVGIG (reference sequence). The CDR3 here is CAWIYRGKSRNQPQHF. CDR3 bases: TGTGCCTGGATCTACAGGGGGAAGAGTCGTAATCAGCCCCAGCATTTT.

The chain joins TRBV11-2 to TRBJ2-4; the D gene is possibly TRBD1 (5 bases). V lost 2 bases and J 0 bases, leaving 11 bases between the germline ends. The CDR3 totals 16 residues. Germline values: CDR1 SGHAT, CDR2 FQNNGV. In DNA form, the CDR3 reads TGTGCCAGCAGCTTAACCAGGGTTCTAGCCAAAAACATTCAGTACTTC. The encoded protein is CASSLTRVLAKNIQYF.

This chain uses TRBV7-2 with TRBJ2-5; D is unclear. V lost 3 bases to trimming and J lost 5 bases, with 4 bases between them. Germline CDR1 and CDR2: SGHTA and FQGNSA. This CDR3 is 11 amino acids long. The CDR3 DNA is TGTGCCAGCAGCTTTTCGGAGACCCAGTACTTC. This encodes CASSFSETQYF.

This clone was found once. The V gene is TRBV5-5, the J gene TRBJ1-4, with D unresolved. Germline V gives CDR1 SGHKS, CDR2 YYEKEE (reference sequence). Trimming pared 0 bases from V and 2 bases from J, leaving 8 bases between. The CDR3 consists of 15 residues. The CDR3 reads CASSLVGYTNEKLFF. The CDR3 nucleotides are TGTGCCAGCAGCTTGGTGGGGTATACTAATGAAAAACTGTTTTTT.

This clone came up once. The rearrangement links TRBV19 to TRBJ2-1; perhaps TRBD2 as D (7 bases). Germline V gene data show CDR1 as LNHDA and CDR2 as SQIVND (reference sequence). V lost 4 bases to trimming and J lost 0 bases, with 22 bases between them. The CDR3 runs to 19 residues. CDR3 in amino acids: CASSTGLVGGHSSYNEQFF. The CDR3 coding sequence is TGTGCCAGTAGTACTGGACTAGTGGGGGGCCACAGCTCCTACAATGAGCAGTTCTTC.

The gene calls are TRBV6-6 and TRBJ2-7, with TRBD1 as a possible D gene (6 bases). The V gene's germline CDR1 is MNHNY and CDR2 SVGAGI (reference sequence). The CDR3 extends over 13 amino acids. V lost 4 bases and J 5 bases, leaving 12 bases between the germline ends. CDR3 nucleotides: TGTGCCAGCAGTTCAGCACAGGGCCACGAGCAGTACTTC. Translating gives CASSSAQGHEQYF.

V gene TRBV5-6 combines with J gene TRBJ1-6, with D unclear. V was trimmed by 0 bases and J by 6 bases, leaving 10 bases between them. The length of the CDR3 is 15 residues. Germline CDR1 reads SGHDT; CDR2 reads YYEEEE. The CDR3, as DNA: TGTGCCAGCAGCTTGGAAGGACCGGTTAATTCACCCCTCCACTTT. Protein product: CASSLEGPVNSPLHF.

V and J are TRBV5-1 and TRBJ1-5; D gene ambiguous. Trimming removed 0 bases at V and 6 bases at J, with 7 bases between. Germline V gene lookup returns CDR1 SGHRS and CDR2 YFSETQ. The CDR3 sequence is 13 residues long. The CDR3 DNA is TGCGCCAGCAGCTTGGGTCTGAGTCAGCCCCAGCATTTT. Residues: CASSLGLSQPQHF.

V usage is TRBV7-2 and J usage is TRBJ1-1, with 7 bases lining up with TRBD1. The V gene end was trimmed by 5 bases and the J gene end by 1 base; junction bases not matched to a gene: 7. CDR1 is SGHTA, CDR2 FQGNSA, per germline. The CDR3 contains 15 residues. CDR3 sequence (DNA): TGTGCCAGCAGCCCAAGACAGGGAGGGAACACTGAAGCTTTCTTT. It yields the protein CASSPRQGGNTEAFF.

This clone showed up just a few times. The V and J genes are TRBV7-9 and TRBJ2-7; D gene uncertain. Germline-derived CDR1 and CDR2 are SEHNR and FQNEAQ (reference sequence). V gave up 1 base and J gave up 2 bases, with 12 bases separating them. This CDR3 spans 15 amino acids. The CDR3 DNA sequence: TGTGCCAGCAGCTTAGTTTTGGGCAGAGCCTACGAGCAGTACTTC. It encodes CASSLVLGRAYEQYF.

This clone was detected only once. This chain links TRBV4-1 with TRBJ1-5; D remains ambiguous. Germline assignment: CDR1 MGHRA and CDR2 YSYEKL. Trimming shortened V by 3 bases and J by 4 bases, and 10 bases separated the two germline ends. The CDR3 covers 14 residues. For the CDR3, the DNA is TGCGCCAGCAGCCATTACTTAATTAATCAGCCCCAGCATTTT. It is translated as CASSHYLINQPQHF.

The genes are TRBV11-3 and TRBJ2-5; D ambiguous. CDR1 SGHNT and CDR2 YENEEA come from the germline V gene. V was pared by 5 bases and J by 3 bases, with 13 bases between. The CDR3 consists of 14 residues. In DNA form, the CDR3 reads TGTGCCAGCAGCCGGCCGGAAGGAGAAGAGACCCAGTACTTC. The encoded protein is CASSRPEGEETQYF.

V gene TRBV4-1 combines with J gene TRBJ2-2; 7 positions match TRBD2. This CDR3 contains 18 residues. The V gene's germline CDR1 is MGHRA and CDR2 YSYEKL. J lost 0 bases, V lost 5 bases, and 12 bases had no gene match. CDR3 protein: CASSRDELGGANTGELFF. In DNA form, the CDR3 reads TGCGCCAGCAGCAGAGATGAGTTGGGAGGGGCGAACACCGGGGAGCTGTTTTTT.

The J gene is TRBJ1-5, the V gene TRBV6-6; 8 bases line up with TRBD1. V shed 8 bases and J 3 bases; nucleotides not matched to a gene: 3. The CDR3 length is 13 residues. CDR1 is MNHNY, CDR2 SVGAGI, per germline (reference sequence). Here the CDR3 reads CASEQGDNQPQHF. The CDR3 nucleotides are TGTGCCAGCGAACAGGGGGACAATCAGCCCCAGCATTTT.

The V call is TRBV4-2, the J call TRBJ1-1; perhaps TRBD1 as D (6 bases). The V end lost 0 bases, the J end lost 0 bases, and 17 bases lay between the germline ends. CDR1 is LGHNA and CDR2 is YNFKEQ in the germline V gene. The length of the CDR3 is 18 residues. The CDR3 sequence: CASSQESGGRGMNTEAFF. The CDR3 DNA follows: TGTGCCAGCAGCCAAGAAAGCGGGGGGCGGGGGATGAACACTGAAGCTTTCTTT.

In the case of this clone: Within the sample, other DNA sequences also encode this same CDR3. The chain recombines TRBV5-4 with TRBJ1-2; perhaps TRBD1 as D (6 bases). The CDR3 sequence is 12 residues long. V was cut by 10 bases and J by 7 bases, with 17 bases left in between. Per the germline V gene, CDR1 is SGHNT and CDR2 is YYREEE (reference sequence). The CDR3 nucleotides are TGTGCCTTGCGAGGGGGGCGGGGTGGCTACACCTTC. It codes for CALRGGRGGYTF.

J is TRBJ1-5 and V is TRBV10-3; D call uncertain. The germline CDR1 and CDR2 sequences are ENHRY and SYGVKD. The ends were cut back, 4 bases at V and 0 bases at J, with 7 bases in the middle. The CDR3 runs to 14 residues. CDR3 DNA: TGTGCCATCAGTGTACGGGATAGCAATCAGCCCCAGCATTTT. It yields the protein CAISVRDSNQPQHF.

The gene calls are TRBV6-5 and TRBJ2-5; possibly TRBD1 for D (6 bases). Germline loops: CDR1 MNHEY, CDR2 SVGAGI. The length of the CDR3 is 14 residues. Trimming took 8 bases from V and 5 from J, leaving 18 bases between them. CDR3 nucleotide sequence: TGTGCCAGCCGGACAGACGTGGGGCTTGAGACCCAGTACTTC. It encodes CASRTDVGLETQYF.

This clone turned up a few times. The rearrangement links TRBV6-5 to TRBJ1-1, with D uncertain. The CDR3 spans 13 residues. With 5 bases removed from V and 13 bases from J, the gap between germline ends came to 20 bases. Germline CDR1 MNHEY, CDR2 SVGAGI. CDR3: CASSLPGLGRSFF. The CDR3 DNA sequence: TGTGCCAGCAGTCTGCCGGGTCTCGGGAGGAGTTTCTTT.